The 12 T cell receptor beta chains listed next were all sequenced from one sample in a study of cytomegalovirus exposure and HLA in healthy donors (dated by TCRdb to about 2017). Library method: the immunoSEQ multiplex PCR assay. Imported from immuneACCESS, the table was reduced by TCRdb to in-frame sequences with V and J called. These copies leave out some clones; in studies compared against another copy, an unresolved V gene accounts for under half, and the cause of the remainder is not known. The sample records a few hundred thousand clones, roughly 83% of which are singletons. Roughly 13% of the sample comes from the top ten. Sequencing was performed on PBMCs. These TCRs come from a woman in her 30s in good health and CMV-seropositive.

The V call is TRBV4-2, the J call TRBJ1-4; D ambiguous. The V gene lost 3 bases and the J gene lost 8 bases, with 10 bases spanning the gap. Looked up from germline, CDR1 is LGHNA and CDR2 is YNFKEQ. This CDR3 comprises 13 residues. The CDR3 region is CASSQVDGEKLFF. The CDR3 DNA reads TGTGCCAGCAGCCAGGTCGATGGCGAAAAACTGTTTTTT.

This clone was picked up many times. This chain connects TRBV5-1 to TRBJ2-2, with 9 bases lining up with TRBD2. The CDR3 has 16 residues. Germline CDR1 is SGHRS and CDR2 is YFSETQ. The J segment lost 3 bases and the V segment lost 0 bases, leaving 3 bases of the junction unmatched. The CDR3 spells CASSLGGTSHTGELFF. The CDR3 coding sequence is TGCGCCAGCAGCTTGGGAGGGACTAGCCACACCGGGGAGCTGTTTTTT.

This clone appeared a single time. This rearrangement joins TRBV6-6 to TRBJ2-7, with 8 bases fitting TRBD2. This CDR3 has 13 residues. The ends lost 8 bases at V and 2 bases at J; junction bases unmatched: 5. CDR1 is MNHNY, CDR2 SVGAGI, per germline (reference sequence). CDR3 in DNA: TGTGCCAGCGGGGACGGGAGGGCCTACGAGCAGTACTTC. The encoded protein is CASGDGRAYEQYF.

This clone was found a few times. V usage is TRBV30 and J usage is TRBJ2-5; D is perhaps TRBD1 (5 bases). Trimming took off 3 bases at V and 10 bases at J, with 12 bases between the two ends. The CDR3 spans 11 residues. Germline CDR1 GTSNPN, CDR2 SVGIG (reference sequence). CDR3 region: CAWRADRDQYF. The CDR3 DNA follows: TGTGCCTGGAGGGCCGACAGAGACCAGTACTTC.

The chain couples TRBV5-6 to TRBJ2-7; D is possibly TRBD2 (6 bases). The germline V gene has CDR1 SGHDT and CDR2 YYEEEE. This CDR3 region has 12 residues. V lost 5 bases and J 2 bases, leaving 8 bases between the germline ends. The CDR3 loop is CASSAGTYEQYF. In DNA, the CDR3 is TGTGCCAGCAGTGCGGGGACCTACGAGCAGTACTTC.

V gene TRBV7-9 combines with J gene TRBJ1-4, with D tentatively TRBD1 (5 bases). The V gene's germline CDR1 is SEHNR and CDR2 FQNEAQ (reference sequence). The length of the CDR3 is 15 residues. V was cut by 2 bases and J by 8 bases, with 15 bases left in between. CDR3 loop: CASSLLKAGREKLFF. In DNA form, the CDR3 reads TGTGCCAGCAGCTTACTGAAGGCGGGGCGAGAAAAACTGTTTTTT.

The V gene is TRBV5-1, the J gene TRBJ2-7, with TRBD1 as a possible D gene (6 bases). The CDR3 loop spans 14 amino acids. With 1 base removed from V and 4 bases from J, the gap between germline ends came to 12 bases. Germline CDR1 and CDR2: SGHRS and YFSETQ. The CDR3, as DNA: TGCGCCAGCAGCTTGCAACAGGGTGGTTACGAGCAGTACTTC. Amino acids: CASSLQQGGYEQYF. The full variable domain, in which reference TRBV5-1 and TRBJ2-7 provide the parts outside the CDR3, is KAGVTQTPRYLIKTRGQQVTLSCSPISGHRSVSWYQQTPGQGLQFLFEYFSETQRNKGNFPGRFSGRQFSNSRSEMNVSTLELGDSALYLCASSLQQGGYEQYFGPGTRLTVT.

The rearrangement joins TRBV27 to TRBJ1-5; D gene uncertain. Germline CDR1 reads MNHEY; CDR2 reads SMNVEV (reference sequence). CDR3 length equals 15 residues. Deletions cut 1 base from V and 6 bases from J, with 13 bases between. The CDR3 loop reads CASSLWGKGSQPQHF. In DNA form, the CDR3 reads TGTGCCAGCAGTTTATGGGGAAAGGGAAGTCAGCCCCAGCATTTT.

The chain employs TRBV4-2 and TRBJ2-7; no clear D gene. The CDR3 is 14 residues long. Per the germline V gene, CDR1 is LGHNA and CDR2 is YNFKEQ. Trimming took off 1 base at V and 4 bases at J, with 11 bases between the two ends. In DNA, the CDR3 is TGTGCCAGCAGCCAAGCACTGGACCCATACGAGCAGTACTTC. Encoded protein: CASSQALDPYEQYF.

As DNA, the CDR3 is TGTGCCTGGGGCCGGAATGAGCAGTTCTTC. It yields the protein CAWGRNEQFF. V and J are TRBV30 and TRBJ2-1; D remains unclear. The V gene lost 5 bases and the J gene lost 7 bases, with 6 bases spanning the gap. The CDR3 loop spans 10 amino acids. The germline V gene encodes CDR1 GTSNPN and CDR2 SVGIG (reference sequence).

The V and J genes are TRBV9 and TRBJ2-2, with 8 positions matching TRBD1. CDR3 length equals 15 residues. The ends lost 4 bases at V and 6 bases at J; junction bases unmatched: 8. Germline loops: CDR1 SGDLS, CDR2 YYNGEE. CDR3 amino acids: CASSFSDRGPGELFF. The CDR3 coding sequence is TGTGCCAGCAGCTTTTCCGACAGGGGACCCGGGGAGCTGTTTTTT.

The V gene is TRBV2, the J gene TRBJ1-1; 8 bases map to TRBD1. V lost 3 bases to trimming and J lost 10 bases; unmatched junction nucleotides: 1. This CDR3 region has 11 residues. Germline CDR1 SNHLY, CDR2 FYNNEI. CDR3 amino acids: CASSDDRGAFF. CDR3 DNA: TGTGCCAGCAGTGACGACAGGGGAGCTTTCTTT.